Sequencing of this T cell receptor (beta chain) was carried out in a study of cytomegalovirus exposure and HLA in healthy donors (dated by TCRdb to about 2017). Turning to the overall study: An earlier analysis of roughly 500 of the donors reported about 290 Gb of sequence data and more than 90 million unique TCR beta sequences from 150 million to 200 million T cells. An early release covering 550 to 650 HLA-typed donors comprised approximately 290 gigabases of sequencing data and around 85 million unique TCR sequences. Of the roughly 400 genotyped donors, approximately 80% fell in the genetic ancestry cluster associated with self-reported Caucasian donors. The study aimed to test whether signatures of past pathogen exposure could be identified by cataloging public T cell receptors. The T cell repertoires of 700 or so subjects were profiled by immunosequencing and related to cytomegalovirus serostatus. A separate validation cohort of 100 to 150 different subjects was used in addition to the roughly 670-subject first cohort. To predict cytomegalovirus infection status, the study brought together high-throughput TCR immunosequencing, statistical association of individual TCRs with disease status, and machine learning. In a later analysis, previously published TCR beta repertoires from about 670 donors were re-analyzed and high-resolution HLA genotyping was added so that TCR occurrence patterns could be studied. Rather than using new phenotypic data, the later analysis identified candidate immune exposures from TCR beta sequences and from how often those sequences occurred across donors. An earlier analysis of 500 to 750 of the donors applied high-throughput TCR beta sequencing to assess whether each TCR beta V gene segment acted as functional or pseudogenic. Donor age, sex, ethnicity and CMV serostatus were collected together with the repertoire data. A later genetic analysis used genome-wide SNP genotypes for about three fifths of the 666 donors, treating that subset as a discovery cohort. Every discovery cohort repertoire had been produced on one sequencing platform. Class I and class II HLA loci were covered by the typing at four-digit resolution. The number of typed donors differed by locus: about 620-630 for A, B, C, DRB1 and DQB1; 500 to 550 for DQA1; roughly 600 for DPA1; and some 450 for DPB1. Because of strong linkage in the cohort, five DR-DQ haplotypes were treated as single units for association and clustering. Across some 400 genotyped donors of the cohort, an average of approximately 200,000 unique TCR beta nucleotide sequences per donor were sequenced, and 15% to 20% of those sequences were non-productive. General findings and caveats noted by the study authors: According to a later analysis, most CMV-associated TCR beta chains appeared to be HLA-restricted, and the HLA associations seemed to be driven largely by CMV exposure. Specific HLA alleles were associated with around 18,000 TCR beta sequences at a false discovery rate of 0.05 in a later analysis. A later genetic analysis associated a missense DCLRE1C variant with V-gene and J-gene trimming of TCR beta chains, and an independent cohort replicated the association. Because the 87-base-pair reads could not distinguish some IMGT-functional V segments, including TRBV6-2 and TRBV6-3, those segments were excluded. For the cohort, immune exposure information was limited to CMV serostatus. A later genetic analysis reported fewer N-insertions in productive TCRs among donors in an Asian-associated ancestry cluster than the approximately 700-donor mean. Across donors, most TCR sequences were observed very rarely, whereas some public TCRs were present in many individuals. Correlated functional status among segregating V segments might be attributable to linkage disequilibrium, but an unknown experimental factor could not be ruled out. Several of the top co-occurrence clusters appeared to be linked to parvovirus B19, influenza, CMV and Epstein-Barr virus, according to a later analysis. A further reported finding was that TCR beta sequences accurately predicted the HLA-A and HLA-B alleles for most subjects in the first cohort. Broadly in line with IMGT annotations, most TCR beta V segments showed up in productive rearrangements about 90% or about 30% of the time in an earlier analysis of 587 of the donors. When HLA alleles, especially DR and DQ, strongly co-occurred, TCR associations were difficult to assign to individual alleles. In a later analysis, TCR association rates were found to vary across HLA loci, with the most associated TCRs seen for DRB1 alleles and the fewest for HLA-C alleles. The study listed approximately 150 TCR beta chains as associated with cytomegalovirus. Because HLA typing was missing for some donors at each locus, association tests included only the typed subset. Because counts were too low, seventeen rarely observed V segments, including chromosome 9 orphons, were excluded from the earlier analysis of 587 of the donors. In a later analysis, HLA-associated TCR beta chains were found to be more clonally expanded and to have lower generation probabilities than equally common non-associated chains. Roughly uniform sequencing depth across donors was assumed in presence/absence analyses, although this assumption may not hold. A group of highly shared sequence variants was considered likely to be a technical artifact of the sequencing pipeline. The authors suggested that the approach could potentially be generalized to other disease states and immunological phenotypes. The classifier was reported to diagnose cytomegalovirus status with high specificity and sensitivity in both the original and validation cohorts. Only TCR beta chains were sequenced in this cohort, and the absence of alpha or paired-chain data limited detectable features. Three of the identified cytomegalovirus-associated TCR beta chains were confirmed in vitro to be specific for cytomegalovirus antigens.

Note on this clone: Its specific antigen is unknown. The record has no base qualities; no much larger clone is one base away.

The receptor library was made with the immunoSEQ multiplex PCR assay. For the multiplex PCR, a mixture combining 60 forward primers for TCR Vbeta segments and 13 reverse primers for TCR Jbeta segments was used. The CDR3 region of rearranged TCR beta genes was amplified from genomic DNA by a multiplex PCR assay. On the Illumina HiSeq System, the amplified TCR beta libraries were sequenced as 87-base-pair reads. Per the authors' processing: A later analysis tallied tens of millions of unique TCR beta chains across the 666 repertoires, and about 10 million of those chains were shared by two or more donors. A nearest-neighbor algorithm error-corrected the raw reads and collapsed the reads into unique sequences, merging closely related sequences to remove PCR and sequencing errors. CDR3 sequences were aligned to IMGT reference sequences to assign V, D and J gene segments. For a sequence to be retained, a match of at least six nucleotides to both a V gene segment and a J gene segment was required. A rearrangement counted as productive if the CDR3 had no stop codons and remained in frame with V and J, and every other rearrangement counted as non-productive. CDR3 was defined according to IMGT convention as the region running from the second conserved V-encoded cysteine to the conserved J-encoded phenylalanine. Sequences without an unambiguous match to a single V gene segment were excluded from the earlier analysis of a few hundred of the donors. In an earlier analysis of almost 600 of the donors, a V segment was called functional when productive rearrangements were above 56.7%, and segregating when the standard deviation between donors exceeded 5%. A statistical classification framework was built to diagnose cytomegalovirus status from the catalog of TCR beta chain sequences. V and J gene assignment, in a later analysis, came from comparing TCR nucleotide sequences with IMGT/GENE-DB human TR gene sequences. A later analysis assigned CDR3 sequences and most-parsimonious VDJ recombination scenarios with the TCRdist pipeline. A later analysis defined each TCR beta chain by its CDR3 amino acid sequence plus V-gene family, and excluded reads lacking a unique V-gene family. In a later analysis, a few hundred highly shared, low-generation-probability nucleotide sequences were removed to address suspected cross-contamination and a sequencing artifact. In a later analysis, a clonal expansion index was calculated for each public chain from normalized within-repertoire ranks of inferred template counts. A later analysis computed generation probabilities with a VDJ recombination model fitted to out-of-frame rearrangements, and checked the results against IGoR. In a later analysis, hypergeometric tests were used to score TCR-TCR, TCR-HLA and TCR-CMV co-occurrence, with a repertoire-size bias correction applied to TCR pairs. To estimate false discovery rates, a later analysis permuted the HLA or CMV assignments 20 times. In a later analysis, co-occurring TCRs were grouped with DBSCAN, and TCRdist sequence similarity was added when clustering was performed within HLA-allele-positive subsets. Repertoires with fewer than 30,000 or more than 120,000 public chains were left out of co-occurrence clustering, as were about five repertoires with anomalous nucleotide sharing. TCRdb obtained this table from immuneACCESS and retained in-frame rearrangements with V and J assigned. These tables miss some clones; where compared with another copy, unresolved V genes account for less than half of the shortfall, and the remainder is unexplained. The V and J calls and the clone size are those of that table, but D and trimming were determined from the DNA. Present in this sample are around 130,000 clones, roughly 74% of which were seen just once. The top ten hold 6.6% of the sample.

CDR3 length: 14 amino acids, cysteine to phenylalanine. Only CDR3 DNA remains: 42 bases, in frame from the first base. V and J lose 5 bases and 7 bases, and a span of 18 bases separates them. The germline V gene encodes CDR1 MNHEY and CDR2 SVGAGI. The cohort consisted of 666 healthy bone marrow donors. At the time of sampling, every cohort member was nominally healthy, though immune exposures that went unrecorded were likely present. The donor tested CMV seropositive and was one of the 289 seropositive cohort members. Every donor gave a peripheral blood sample, and the peripheral blood mononuclear cells from that sample were used for TCR beta sequencing. Genomic DNA was extracted from the blood cell samples with the Qiagen DNeasy Blood Extraction Kit.

This clonotype was obtained from a man aged 35-49 years in good health and CMV-seropositive. The rearrangement combines TRBV6-5 with TRBJ2-7; the best D guess is TRBD1, with 5 bases matching. The sequenced sample consisted of PBMCs. The nucleotides read TGTGCCAGCAGTGTCCGGACACCTCAAGGAGAGCAGTACTTC. It encodes CASSVRTPQGEQYF.